A selection of T cell receptor beta chains follows, all from one sample in a study of a mutant IDH1 vaccine in newly diagnosed glioma. No cognate antigen is known for these TCRs. TCRdb keeps only in-frame clones here, not all; method: immunoSEQ multiplex PCR. The sample lists around 60,000 clones, approximately 80% occurring once. The material sequenced was PBMCs, taken from a glioma patient whose treatment included an IDH1 peptide vaccine. The receptor set was obtained from a man aged 35 to 55 with glioma. CDR3s include the opening cysteine and the closing phenylalanine or tryptophan. The order of the fields is V gene, clone size, J gene, D gene, CDR3 DNA, CDR3 protein. D genes are given only for firm matches. The listing skips clone size in some rows; elsewhere it reads once, few, many or a size class.

V: TRBV18; size: .; J: TRBJ2-7; D: TRBD1; DNA: TGTGCCAGCTCACCCACACCGCGGACAGGGAGCTCCTACGAGCAGTACTTC; CDR3: CASSPTPRTGSSYEQYF
V: TRBV5-1; size: once; J: TRBJ1-1; D: TRBD1; DNA: TGCGCCAGCAGCCAAGGACAGGGGGCTTTGAACACTGAAGCTTTCTTT; CDR3: CASSQGQGALNTEAFF
V: TRBV10-1; size: .; J: TRBJ2-3; D: .; DNA: TGCGCCAGCAGTGGAACCCGGTCGACAGATACGCAGTATTTT; CDR3: CASSGTRSTDTQYF
V: TRBV27; size: .; J: TRBJ2-1; D: TRBD2; DNA: TGTGCCAGCAGGGGACTAGCGGGGTTGGTTGCGGATGAGCAGTTCTTC; CDR3: CASRGLAGLVADEQFF
V: TRBV19; size: .; J: TRBJ2-1; D: TRBD2; DNA: TGTGCCAGTAGTAGAACCGGGACTAGCGTTAACAATGAGCAGTTCTTC; CDR3: CASSRTGTSVNNEQFF
V: TRBV10-1; size: .; J: TRBJ2-3; D: TRBD1; DNA: TGCGCCAGCAGTGTTGGGACAGGAAGCACAGATACGCAGTATTTT; CDR3: CASSVGTGSTDTQYF
V: TRBV6-5; size: few; J: TRBJ1-3; D: .; DNA: TGTGCCAGCAGTTTCCGGACTAACTCTGGAAACACCATATATTTT; CDR3: CASSFRTNSGNTIYF
V: TRBV6-4; size: few; J: TRBJ1-1; D: .; DNA: TGTGCCAGCAGCCCCAGGGGCGGTAGTACTGAAGCTTTCTTT; CDR3: CASSPRGGSTEAFF
V: TRBV7-9; size: .; J: TRBJ2-7; D: .; DNA: TGTGCCAGCAGTCATGCGTTATCACTAGGGTACGAGCAGTACTTC; CDR3: CASSHALSLGYEQYF
V: TRBV10-2; size: few; J: TRBJ1-2; D: .; DNA: TGCGCCAGCACGATTTCCCTTACAAACTATGGCTACACCTTC; CDR3: CASTISLTNYGYTF
V: TRBV5-4; size: .; J: TRBJ2-3; D: .; DNA: TGTGCCAGCAGCTTGGCGCCGACGGATACGCAGTATTTT; CDR3: CASSLAPTDTQYF
V: TRBV11-1; size: .; J: TRBJ1-6; D: .; DNA: TGTGCCAGCAACGACTTTAGAGGTTCACCCCTCCACTTT; CDR3: CASNDFRGSPLHF
V: TRBV19; size: few; J: TRBJ2-1; D: .; DNA: TGTGCCAGTCGCCTCGACAGGTCTTCCTACAATGAGCAGTTCTTC; CDR3: CASRLDRSSYNEQFF
V: TRBV6-5; size: .; J: TRBJ1-2; D: TRBD1; DNA: TGTGCCAGCAGTTACTCGGGGACAGTTAACTATGGCTACACCTTC; CDR3: CASSYSGTVNYGYTF
V: TRBV19; size: .; J: TRBJ2-7; D: .; DNA: TGTGCCACCTCCCGGGGCGGCTCCTACGAGCAGTACTTC; CDR3: CATSRGGSYEQYF
V: TRBV11-1; size: .; J: TRBJ1-2; D: .; DNA: TGTGCCAGCAGCCCCGGAGGGTCAGCAGGGACCCTCTATGGCTACACCTTC; CDR3: CASSPGGSAGTLYGYTF
V: TRBV4-3; size: .; J: TRBJ2-7; D: TRBD2; DNA: TGCGCCAGCAGCCAAGCGGGGGTTAGCGGGGGTTCCGAGCAGTACTTC; CDR3: CASSQAGVSGGSEQYF
V: TRBV5-5; size: few; J: TRBJ1-1; D: .; DNA: TGTGCCAGCAGTACGTTTGACACTGAAGCTTTCTTT; CDR3: CASSTFDTEAFF
V: TRBV5-1; size: .; J: TRBJ2-1; D: .; DNA: TGCGCCAGCAGCTTGGTAGCAGGGGGGACACAGTTCTTC; CDR3: CASSLVAGGTQFF
V: TRBV9; size: .; J: TRBJ2-7; D: .; DNA: TGTGCCAGCAGCGTTTCGGGGCAAAAAAGCGACGAGCAGTACTTC; CDR3: CASSVSGQKSDEQYF
V: TRBV10-3; size: few; J: TRBJ1-6; D: TRBD1; DNA: TGTGCCATCAGTGAGGCGGGACAGCCGTATTCACCCCTCCACTTT; CDR3: CAISEAGQPYSPLHF
V: TRBV7-2; size: .; J: TRBJ2-1; D: .; DNA: TGTGCCAGCAGCTTAAGTAGAGGGAATGAGCAGTTCTTC; CDR3: CASSLSRGNEQFF
V: TRBV5-6; size: .; J: TRBJ2-7; D: .; DNA: TGTGCCAGCAGCGAAACCGGAGGGGTAGAGAACGAGCAGTACTTC; CDR3: CASSETGGVENEQYF
V: TRBV13; size: .; J: TRBJ2-1; D: .; DNA: TGTGCCAGCAGCACTTTTTCCCCCGTCAATGAGCAGTTCTTC; CDR3: CASSTFSPVNEQFF
V: TRBV2; size: .; J: TRBJ2-5; D: TRBD2; DNA: TGTGCCAGCACCAGGACTAGGGAAGAGACCCAGTACTTC; CDR3: CASTRTREETQYF
V: TRBV5-1; size: .; J: TRBJ2-3; D: TRBD2; DNA: TGCGCCAGCAGCTCTAGCGGGAGCCGGGCAGATACGCAGTATTTT; CDR3: CASSSSGSRADTQYF
V: TRBV4-2; size: few; J: TRBJ1-1; D: .; DNA: TGTGCCAGCAGCCAAGACTGGGCCCTTGAAGCTTTCTTT; CDR3: CASSQDWALEAFF
V: TRBV5-6; size: .; J: TRBJ2-7; D: .; DNA: TGTGCCAGCAGCTTGAACTCGCGGTCCTACGAGCAGTACTTC; CDR3: CASSLNSRSYEQYF
V: TRBV7-6; size: .; J: TRBJ1-1; D: .; DNA: TGTGCCAGCAGCTGGGAGGTAAACACTGAAGCTTTCTTT; CDR3: CASSWEVNTEAFF
V: TRBV4-3; size: .; J: TRBJ1-1; D: TRBD1; DNA: TGCGCCAGCAGCCAAGCATCGGACAGGGGGGGTTCTGAAGCTTTCTTT; CDR3: CASSQASDRGGSEAFF
V: TRBV10-2; size: .; J: TRBJ1-2; D: .; DNA: TGCGCCAGCAGTGACCCGACGGGGGGTCCTGGGTATGGCTACACCTTC; CDR3: CASSDPTGGPGYGYTF
V: TRBV9; size: once; J: TRBJ1-1; D: TRBD1; DNA: TGTGCCAGCAGCGGGGGACCCCGACAGGGAACTGAAGCTTTCTTT; CDR3: CASSGGPRQGTEAFF
V: TRBV5-6; size: .; J: TRBJ2-5; D: .; DNA: TGTGCCAGCAGCCCGCCAGGGGCCCCTCCGGAGACCCAGTACTTC; CDR3: CASSPPGAPPETQYF
V: TRBV10-2; size: .; J: TRBJ2-7; D: TRBD2; DNA: TGCGCCAGCAGGGAAGGACTAGCTACGGGCTACGAGCAGTACTTC; CDR3: CASREGLATGYEQYF